This T cell receptor (beta chain) derives from a study of blood T cell repertoires in COVID-19. Across the whole study: The United States, Italy and Spain were the sources of the acute and convalescent COVID-19 samples. The cDNA or gDNA used as material had been derived from T cells, B-cell-depleted T cells, or PBMCs.

As handled by the study authors: It was from reference gene primer amplification that nucleated cell counts were estimated. Here immunoSEQ multiplex PCR was the method, and the copy in TCRdb shows in-frame clones only, minus some. The D gene and trimming were derived from the DNA, and the V and J assignments and clone size from that table. This table holds 75,000 to 90,000 clones, roughly 80% found once. The CDR3 is 14 amino acids. Trimming took 5 bases from V and 6 from J; bases not matched to a gene: 5. Looked up from germline, CDR1 is SGHRS and CDR2 is YFSETQ. The chain has TRBV5-1 and TRBJ1-4, with 9 bases fitting TRBD1. This receptor was identified in a woman in her thirties or forties with active or convalescent COVID-19. The material sequenced was peripheral blood. The CDR3 coding sequence is TGCGCCAGCAGACAGGGACAGGGAGATGAAAAACTGTTTTTT. Residues: CASRQGQGDEKLFF.